A selection of T cell receptor beta chains follows, all from one sample in a study of regulatory T cells in long-lasting Graves disease. TCRdb fed the multiplex PCR reads into MiXCR, producing one record per CDR3 protein. The sample lists fewer than 400,000 distinct CDR3 sequences, less than 25% occurring once. The material sequenced was peripheral blood mononuclear cells (PBMCs), taken when the disease was refractory, from a patient treated with antithyroid drugs. Receptors originate from a female donor with Graves disease. Each CDR3 is given with its conserved first and last residue. The order of the fields is clone size, D gene, J gene, V gene, CDR3 DNA, CDR3 protein. D genes are given only for firm matches. A row's size may be missing; if present it is once, few, many or a size class.

abundance: many; d_gene: TRBD1; j_gene: TRBJ1-4; v_gene: TRBV7-8; CDR3nt: TGTGCCAGCAGCGACAGGGCGGCTGAAAAACTGTTTTTT; CDR3aa: CASSDRAAEKLFF
abundance: many; d_gene: NA; j_gene: TRBJ1-1; v_gene: TRBV16; CDR3nt: TGTGCCAGCAGCCAATCTGGTGTGGTGAACACTGAAGCTTTCTTT; CDR3aa: CASSQSGVVNTEAFF
abundance: NA; d_gene: TRBD2; j_gene: TRBJ2-5; v_gene: TRBV4-1; CDR3nt: TGCGCCAGCAGCCAAGATACTAGCGGGAGTGGAGAGACCCAGTACTTC; CDR3aa: CASSQDTSGSGETQYF
abundance: many; d_gene: NA; j_gene: TRBJ2-5; v_gene: TRBV7-8; CDR3nt: TGTGCCAGCAGCTTAGCGCTGGGGCAAGAGACCCAGTACTTC; CDR3aa: CASSLALGQETQYF
abundance: many; d_gene: NA; j_gene: TRBJ2-5; v_gene: TRBV7-9; CDR3nt: TGTGCCAGCAGCCCCCGCAGGGAAGAGACCCAGTACTTC; CDR3aa: CASSPRREETQYF
abundance: many; d_gene: NA; j_gene: TRBJ1-4; v_gene: TRBV7-2; CDR3nt: TGTGCCAGCAGCTTAGTGGGCAGGGCAAATGAAAAACTGTTTTTT; CDR3aa: CASSLVGRANEKLFF
abundance: NA; d_gene: NA; j_gene: TRBJ2-6; v_gene: TRBV7-2; CDR3nt: TGTGCCAGCAGCGTCTGGGGGCTCCTGACTTTC; CDR3aa: CASSVWGLLTF
abundance: few; d_gene: NA; j_gene: TRBJ2-7; v_gene: TRBV20-1; CDR3nt: TGCAGTGCTTTTACCACGGCGGACACCGGAGGTCACGAGCAGTACTTC; CDR3aa: CSAFTTADTGGHEQYF
abundance: few; d_gene: NA; j_gene: TRBJ2-2; v_gene: TRBV6-1; CDR3nt: TGTGCCGTATCAGGGTTTTACACCGGGGAGCTGTTTTTT; CDR3aa: CAVSGFYTGELFF
abundance: many; d_gene: NA; j_gene: TRBJ1-2; v_gene: TRBV6-5; CDR3nt: TGTGCCAGCAGTTTCGACCGTGCGGGTTATGGCTACACCTTC; CDR3aa: CASSFDRAGYGYTF
abundance: NA; d_gene: TRBD1; j_gene: TRBJ1-5; v_gene: TRBV28; CDR3nt: TGTGCCAGCAGTCCGGGGACAGGGACAGGCAATCAGCCCCAGCATTTT; CDR3aa: CASSPGTGTGNQPQHF
abundance: NA; d_gene: TRBD2; j_gene: TRBJ2-1; v_gene: TRBV6-2/TRBV6-3; CDR3nt: TGTGCCAGCAGTGGGCTAGCGGGAGCTAATGAGCAGTTCTTC; CDR3aa: CASSGLAGANEQFF
abundance: few; d_gene: NA; j_gene: TRBJ2-2; v_gene: TRBV14; CDR3nt: TGTGCCAGCAGCCAAGGAGGGTACACCGGGGAGCTGTTTTTT; CDR3aa: CASSQGGYTGELFF
abundance: NA; d_gene: NA; j_gene: TRBJ1-1; v_gene: TRBV3-1; CDR3nt: TGTGCCAGCAGCCAAGAGACGACCAGGACGTGG; CDR3aa: CASSQETTRTW
abundance: NA; d_gene: NA; j_gene: TRBJ1-3; v_gene: TRBV9; CDR3nt: TGTGCCAGCAGCATTGAAGGTCGTATTGGTTCGACCACCATATATTTT; CDR3aa: CASSIEGRIGSTTIYF
abundance: few; d_gene: NA; j_gene: TRBJ1-2; v_gene: TRBV5-1; CDR3nt: TGCGCCAGCAGCTTGTCATCCACAGGGAGCTATGGCTACACCTTC; CDR3aa: CASSLSSTGSYGYTF
abundance: many; d_gene: TRBD1; j_gene: TRBJ1-5; v_gene: TRBV28; CDR3nt: TGTGCCAGCAGCCCGGCGGGGGGACAGCAGCCCCAGCATTTT; CDR3aa: CASSPAGGQQPQHF
abundance: many; d_gene: TRBD2; j_gene: TRBJ2-7; v_gene: TRBV10-3; CDR3nt: TGTGCCATCGGGGGACTAGGTGTCTACGAGCAGTACTTC; CDR3aa: CAIGGLGVYEQYF
abundance: many; d_gene: NA; j_gene: TRBJ1-4; v_gene: TRBV2; CDR3nt: TGTGCCAGCAGTGTAGAAGGCAGGGGAAGTTTT; CDR3aa: CASSVEGRGSF
abundance: many; d_gene: TRBD1; j_gene: TRBJ2-5; v_gene: TRBV28; CDR3nt: TGTGCCAGCAGTTTATCCGGGACAGGGAAAGAGACCCAGTACTTC; CDR3aa: CASSLSGTGKETQYF
abundance: many; d_gene: TRBD2; j_gene: TRBJ2-7; v_gene: TRBV20-1; CDR3nt: TGCAGTGCCGCGACTAGCGGGAGCTACGAGCAGTACTTC; CDR3aa: CSAATSGSYEQYF
abundance: many; d_gene: NA; j_gene: TRBJ2-2; v_gene: TRBV2; CDR3nt: TGTGCCAGCAGCTGGACCCGCTCCGGGGAGCTGTTTTTT; CDR3aa: CASSWTRSGELFF
abundance: few; d_gene: NA; j_gene: TRBJ1-3; v_gene: TRBV28; CDR3nt: TGTGCCAGCAGTACAGGTAGCTCTGGAAACACCATATATTTT; CDR3aa: CASSTGSSGNTIYF
abundance: many; d_gene: NA; j_gene: TRBJ1-1; v_gene: TRBV6-4; CDR3nt: TGTGCCAGCAGTGACGGCGAAAACACTGAAGCTTTCTTT; CDR3aa: CASSDGENTEAFF
abundance: many; d_gene: NA; j_gene: TRBJ1-2; v_gene: TRBV10-1; CDR3nt: TGCGCCAGCAGTCCCGGTAGGGGGGATGGCTACACCTTC; CDR3aa: CASSPGRGDGYTF
abundance: NA; d_gene: TRBD1; j_gene: TRBJ2-7; v_gene: TRBV7-8; CDR3nt: TGTGCCAGCAGCACCCGACAGGGTTACTACGAGCAGTACTTC; CDR3aa: CASSTRQGYYEQYF
abundance: many; d_gene: NA; j_gene: TRBJ2-7; v_gene: TRBV27; CDR3nt: TGTGCCAGCAGCCGAGACAAGAGCTCCTACGAGCAGTACTTC; CDR3aa: CASSRDKSSYEQYF
abundance: NA; d_gene: TRBD1; j_gene: TRBJ1-1; v_gene: TRBV6-1; CDR3nt: TGTGCCAGCACCCTCTCGACAGGGTTTAACACTGAAGCTTTCTTT; CDR3aa: CASTLSTGFNTEAFF
abundance: NA; d_gene: NA; j_gene: TRBJ2-5; v_gene: TRBV10-2; CDR3nt: TGCGCCAGCAGTGAGGGACAAGAGACCCAGTACTTC; CDR3aa: CASSEGQETQYF
abundance: NA; d_gene: TRBD1; j_gene: TRBJ2-6; v_gene: TRBV9; CDR3nt: TGTGCCAGCAGCGCAGGGACAGGGGCCTTTTCTGGGGCCAACGTCCTGACTTTC; CDR3aa: CASSAGTGAFSGANVLTF
abundance: many; d_gene: TRBD2; j_gene: TRBJ2-7; v_gene: TRBV7-2; CDR3nt: TGTGCCAGCAGCACTAGCGGGAGCATTTACGAGCAGTACTTC; CDR3aa: CASSTSGSIYEQYF
abundance: few; d_gene: NA; j_gene: TRBJ1-1; v_gene: TRBV3-1; CDR3nt: TGTGCCAGGCGGCGGGGGCCGAACACTGAAGCTTTCTTT; CDR3aa: CARRRGPNTEAFF
abundance: many; d_gene: TRBD1; j_gene: TRBJ2-5; v_gene: TRBV6-2/TRBV6-3; CDR3nt: TGTGCCAGCAGTTACGGGACAGGAGGAACCCAGTACTTC; CDR3aa: CASSYGTGGTQYF
abundance: many; d_gene: TRBD2; j_gene: TRBJ2-5; v_gene: TRBV6-2/TRBV6-3; CDR3nt: TGTGCCAGCAGTTACCCGACCCCGGGACTAGCGGAGTATAGGGAGACCCAGTACTTC; CDR3aa: CASSYPTPGLAEYRETQYF
abundance: few; d_gene: TRBD2; j_gene: TRBJ2-7; v_gene: TRBV6-1; CDR3nt: TGTGCCATCAAACCGATGACGGGACTAGCGGGAGTGTACGAGCAGTACTTC; CDR3aa: CAIKPMTGLAGVYEQYF
abundance: many; d_gene: NA; j_gene: TRBJ2-7; v_gene: TRBV7-9; CDR3nt: TGTGCCAGCAGCTTAGTTTTGGGCGAGCAGTACTTC; CDR3aa: CASSLVLGEQYF
abundance: few; d_gene: NA; j_gene: TRBJ2-7; v_gene: TRBV14; CDR3nt: TGTGCCAGCAGCCAAACAGGACAACTATACGAGCAGTACTTC; CDR3aa: CASSQTGQLYEQYF
abundance: many; d_gene: TRBD2; j_gene: TRBJ2-7; v_gene: TRBV7-2; CDR3nt: TGTGCCAGCAGCCCCGAAGATGGCGGGAGGGCCGCGTTGGACGAGCAGTACTTC; CDR3aa: CASSPEDGGRAALDEQYF
abundance: many; d_gene: TRBD1; j_gene: TRBJ1-1; v_gene: TRBV20-1; CDR3nt: TGCAGTGCTAGAGACCAGTTCCGCAGGGGGCGGGGGACTGAAGCTTTCTTT; CDR3aa: CSARDQFRRGRGTEAFF
abundance: many; d_gene: NA; j_gene: TRBJ2-7; v_gene: TRBV12-3/TRBV12-4; CDR3nt: TGTGCCAGCAGTCTTGGACTCGAGCAGTACTTC; CDR3aa: CASSLGLEQYF